The rows below give T cell receptor beta chains drawn from one sample of a study of blood T cell repertoires in COVID-19. Repertoires were generated with immunoSEQ multiplex PCR, while TCRdb's copy carries only in-frame clones and drops some. The sample lists some 250,000 clones, around 86% occurring once. The sequenced sample was peripheral blood. The receptors shown here come from a woman in her sixties or seventies with active or convalescent COVID-19. Both conserved end residues are part of each CDR3. A D gene is named only where the DNA matches it firmly. Only some rows state a clone size, as once, few, many or a class for expanded clones.

V: TRBV7-2; D: TRBD2; size: NA; J: TRBJ2-5; CDR3: CASSFSSGGETQYF; DNA: TGTGCCAGCAGCTTCTCTAGCGGGGGCGAGACCCAGTACTTC
V: TRBV4-2; D: NA; size: NA; J: TRBJ2-1; CDR3: CASSQGDRYNEQFF; DNA: TGTGCCAGCAGCCAAGGAGACAGATACAATGAGCAGTTCTTC
V: TRBV3-1/TRBV3-2; D: NA; size: NA; J: TRBJ1-4; CDR3: CASSQTLDPATNEKLFF; DNA: TGTGCCAGCAGCCAGACACTCGACCCAGCAACTAATGAAAAACTGTTTTTT
V: TRBV7-2; D: NA; size: NA; J: TRBJ1-3; CDR3: CASSLGGASGNTIYF; DNA: TGTGCCAGCAGCCTGGGGGGAGCCTCTGGAAACACCATATATTTT
V: TRBV4-1; D: TRBD1; size: NA; J: TRBJ1-5; CDR3: CASSQAPTGGGNQPQHF; DNA: TGCGCCAGCAGCCAAGCCCCGACAGGGGGCGGGAATCAGCCCCAGCATTTT
V: TRBV6-5; D: NA; size: NA; J: TRBJ1-3; CDR3: CASSSSPGTSGNTIYF; DNA: TGTGCCAGCAGTTCCAGTCCGGGTACCTCTGGAAACACCATATATTTT
V: TRBV7-9; D: NA; size: once; J: TRBJ1-1; CDR3: CASSLTGRRGVGLNTEAFF; DNA: TGTGCCAGCAGCCTTACCGGGCGCCGGGGGGTAGGACTGAACACTGAAGCTTTCTTT
V: TRBV2; D: NA; size: few; J: TRBJ1-6; CDR3: CASSGSGPPGSLHF; DNA: TGTGCCAGCAGTGGATCTGGACCTCCGGGATCCCTCCACTTT
V: TRBV19; D: NA; size: NA; J: TRBJ2-7; CDR3: CASSAGPGSYEQYF; DNA: TGTGCCAGTAGCGCAGGGCCCGGGTCCTACGAGCAGTACTTC
V: TRBV5-3; D: NA; size: NA; J: TRBJ1-4; CDR3: CARSLGRGEKLFF; DNA: TGTGCCAGAAGCTTGGGGAGGGGTGAAAAACTGTTTTTT
V: TRBV30; D: NA; size: once; J: TRBJ2-1; CDR3: CAWRSGMVNEQFF; DNA: TGTGCCTGGAGGTCAGGGATGGTCAATGAGCAGTTCTTC
V: TRBV5-1; D: TRBD1; size: NA; J: TRBJ1-2; CDR3: CASHPGGPYGYTF; DNA: TGCGCCAGCCACCCAGGGGGCCCCTATGGCTACACCTTC
V: TRBV7-9; D: NA; size: NA; J: TRBJ2-5; CDR3: CASSPTEETQYF; DNA: TGTGCCAGCAGCCCGACAGAGGAGACCCAGTACTTC
V: TRBV7-2; D: NA; size: NA; J: TRBJ1-5; CDR3: CASSYDVRFRQHF; DNA: TGTGCCAGCAGCTACGACGTCAGGTTCCGTCAGCATTTT
V: TRBV15; D: TRBD2; size: NA; J: TRBJ2-4; CDR3: CATSRDRTSDYLAKNIQYF; DNA: TGTGCCACCAGCAGAGACCGGACTAGCGATTACCTAGCCAAAAACATTCAGTACTTC
V: TRBV18; D: NA; size: NA; J: TRBJ1-3; CDR3: CASSPREGSGNTIYF; DNA: TGTGCCAGCTCACCCCGGGAGGGCTCTGGAAACACCATATATTTT
V: TRBV9; D: NA; size: NA; J: TRBJ1-1; CDR3: CASSVAGNMNTEAFF; DNA: TGTGCCAGCAGCGTAGCAGGAAATATGAACACTGAAGCTTTCTTT
V: TRBV5-1; D: NA; size: few; J: TRBJ1-1; CDR3: CASSPLGDMNTEAFF; DNA: TGCGCCAGCAGCCCTCTGGGGGACATGAACACTGAAGCTTTCTTT
V: TRBV2; D: NA; size: NA; J: TRBJ1-1; CDR3: CASSEARRTEAFF; DNA: TGTGCCAGCAGTGAGGCCAGGAGGACTGAAGCTTTCTTT
V: TRBV6-6; D: NA; size: NA; J: TRBJ2-1; CDR3: CASSPSSQGPSYNEQFF; DNA: TGTGCCAGCAGTCCCTCCTCACAGGGACCCTCCTACAATGAGCAGTTCTTC
V: TRBV12-5; D: NA; size: NA; J: TRBJ1-1; CDR3: CASGLSYTGEAFF; DNA: TGTGCTAGTGGTTTGTCCTACACAGGGGAAGCTTTCTTT
V: TRBV2; D: TRBD1; size: NA; J: TRBJ2-7; CDR3: CASSPGQGAYEQYF; DNA: TGTGCCAGCAGCCCGGGACAGGGAGCCTACGAGCAGTACTTC